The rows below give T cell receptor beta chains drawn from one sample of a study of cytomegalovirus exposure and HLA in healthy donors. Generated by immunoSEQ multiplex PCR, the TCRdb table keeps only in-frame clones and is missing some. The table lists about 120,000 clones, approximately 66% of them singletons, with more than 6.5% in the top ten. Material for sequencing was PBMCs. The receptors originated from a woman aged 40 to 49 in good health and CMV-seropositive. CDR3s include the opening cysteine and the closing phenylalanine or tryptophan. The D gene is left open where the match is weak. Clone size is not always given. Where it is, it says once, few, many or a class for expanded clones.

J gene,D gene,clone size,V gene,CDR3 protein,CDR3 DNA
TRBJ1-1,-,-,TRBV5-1,CASSLGRVPGTQAFF,TGCGCCAGCAGCTTGGGGCGGGTGCCGGGCACTCAAGCTTTCTTT
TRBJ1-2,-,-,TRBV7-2,CASSLAVEVYGYTF,TGTGCCAGCAGCTTAGCGGTCGAGGTCTATGGCTACACCTTC
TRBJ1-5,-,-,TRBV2,CASSEGLQYSNQPQHF,TGTGCCAGCAGTGAGGGTCTACAGTATAGCAATCAGCCCCAGCATTTT
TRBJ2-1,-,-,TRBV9,CASSVDGQPYDEQFF,TGTGCCAGCAGCGTAGATGGGCAGCCTTATGATGAGCAGTTCTTC
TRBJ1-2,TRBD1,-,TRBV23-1,CASSQSRDRAPNYGYPF,TGCGCCAGCAGTCAATCGCGGGACAGGGCTCCTAACTATGGCTACCCCTTC
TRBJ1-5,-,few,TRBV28,CASGTNQPQHF,TGTGCCAGCGGTACAAATCAGCCCCAGCATTTT
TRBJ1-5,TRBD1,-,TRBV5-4,CASSLEGAHQPQHF,TGTGCCAGCAGCTTGGAGGGGGCGCATCAGCCCCAGCATTTT
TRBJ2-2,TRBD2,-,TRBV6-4,CASSLTSGHTGELFF,TGTGCCAGCAGTCTTACTAGCGGGCACACCGGGGAGCTGTTTTTT
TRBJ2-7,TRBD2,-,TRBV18,CASSLIGLAVPGHEQYF,TGTGCCAGCTCACTCATCGGACTAGCGGTCCCGGGCCACGAGCAGTACTTC
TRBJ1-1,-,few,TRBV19,CASSMGRGSEAFF,TGTGCCAGTAGTATGGGCAGGGGATCTGAAGCTTTCTTT
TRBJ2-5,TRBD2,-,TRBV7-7,CASSLTSGGETQYF,TGTGCTAGCAGCCTGACTAGCGGGGGAGAGACCCAGTACTTC
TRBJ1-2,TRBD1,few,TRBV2,CASSGQGIYGYTF,TGTGCCAGCAGTGGACAGGGAATCTATGGCTACACCTTC
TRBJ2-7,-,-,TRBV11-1,CASTNYREPYEQYF,TGTGCCAGCACCAACTACAGGGAGCCCTACGAGCAGTACTTC
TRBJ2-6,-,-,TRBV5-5,CASSWGGRTSGANVLTF,TGTGCCAGCAGCTGGGGGGGGCGAACCTCTGGGGCCAACGTCCTGACTTTC
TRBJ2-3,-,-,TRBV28,CASSFFGTTDTQYF,TGTGCCAGCAGTTTTTTCGGGACTACAGATACGCAGTATTTT
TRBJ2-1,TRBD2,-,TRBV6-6,CASRGLAGNNEQFF,TGTGCCAGCAGGGGCCTAGCGGGTAACAATGAGCAGTTCTTC
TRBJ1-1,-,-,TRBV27,CASSLVRNTEAFF,TGTGCCAGCAGTTTAGTCCGGAACACTGAAGCTTTCTTT
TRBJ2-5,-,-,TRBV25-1,CASGLAGPETQYF,TGTGCCAGCGGTCTTGCGGGGCCAGAGACCCAGTACTTC
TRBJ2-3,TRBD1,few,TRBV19,CASSPATGGTDTQYF,TGTGCCAGTAGTCCTGCGACAGGGGGCACAGATACGCAGTATTTT
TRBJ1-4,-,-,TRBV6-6,CASLDSATNEKLFF,TGTGCCAGCTTAGACTCTGCAACTAATGAAAAACTGTTTTTT
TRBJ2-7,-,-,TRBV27,CASMSQRAYEQYF,TGTGCCAGCATGTCCCAGCGGGCCTACGAGCAGTACTTC
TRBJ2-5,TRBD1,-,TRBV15,CATSSGQGEGETQYF,TGTGCCACCAGCAGTGGACAGGGGGAGGGGGAGACCCAGTACTTC
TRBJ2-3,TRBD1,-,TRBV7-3,CASSLDRGNTDTQYF,TGTGCCAGCAGTTTGGACAGGGGAAACACAGATACGCAGTATTTT
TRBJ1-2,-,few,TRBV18,CASSRGRDYGYTF,TGTGCCAGCTCACGGGGGCGGGACTATGGCTACACCTTC
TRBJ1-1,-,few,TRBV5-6,CASSLDSSGAFF,TGTGCCAGCAGCTTGGACAGCAGTGGAGCTTTCTTT
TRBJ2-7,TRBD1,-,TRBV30,CAWSLGTVQGQYF,TGTGCCTGGAGTCTGGGGACAGTCCAGGGGCAGTACTTC
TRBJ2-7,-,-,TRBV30,CAWSVKASEQYF,TGTGCCTGGAGTGTCAAAGCTTCCGAGCAGTACTTC
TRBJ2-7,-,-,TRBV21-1,CARGSWRGRASCEQYF,TGTGCCAGGGGATCCTGGCGCGGGAGGGCATCGTGCGAGCAGTACTTC